This TCR beta chain is drawn from a study of identical twins. General study results and limits: Twin pairs' shared out-of-frame alpha sequences were enriched in low generation probability. These conclusions were based on statistical analysis (cross-sectional, not following the same donors). Invariant MAIT and iNKT cells are populations that could partly confound zero-insertion analyses.

The V gene's germline CDR1 is DFQATT and CDR2 SNEGSKA (reference sequence). Trimming removed 3 bases at V and 3 bases at J, with 11 bases between. This CDR3 spans 13 amino acids. In every case, the donor was a healthy Caucasian. This clonotype was seen a single time. Its target is unknown. TCRdb independently ran MiXCR on the 5' RACE reads; one entry per CDR3 protein. Found here are around 1.7 million distinct CDR3 sequences, about 31% of them singletons; the top ten hold around 0.3%. The clonotype originates from a newborn girl in good health. The chain recombines TRBV20-1 with TRBJ1-2, with D tentatively TRBD1 (6 bases). Input material: cord blood. CDR3 in amino acids: CSASTGTYYGYTF. In DNA form, the CDR3 reads TGCAGTGCTAGCACCGGGACATACTATGGCTACACCTTC.